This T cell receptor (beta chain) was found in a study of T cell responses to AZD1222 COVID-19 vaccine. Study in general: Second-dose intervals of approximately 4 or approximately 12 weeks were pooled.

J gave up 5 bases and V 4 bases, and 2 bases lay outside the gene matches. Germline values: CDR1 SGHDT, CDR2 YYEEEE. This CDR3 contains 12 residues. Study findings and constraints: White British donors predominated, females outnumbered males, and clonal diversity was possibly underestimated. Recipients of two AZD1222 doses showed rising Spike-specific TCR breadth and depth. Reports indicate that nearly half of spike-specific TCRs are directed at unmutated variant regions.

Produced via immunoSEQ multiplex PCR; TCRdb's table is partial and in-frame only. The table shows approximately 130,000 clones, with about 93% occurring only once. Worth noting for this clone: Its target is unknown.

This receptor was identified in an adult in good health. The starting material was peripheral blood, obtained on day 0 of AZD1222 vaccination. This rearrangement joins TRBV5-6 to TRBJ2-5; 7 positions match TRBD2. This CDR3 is CASSAGVETQYF. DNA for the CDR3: TGTGCCAGCAGCGCGGGAGTGGAGACCCAGTACTTC.